This TCR beta chain was obtained from a study of T cell changes during pregnancy in multiple sclerosis. V shed 6 bases and J shed 2 bases, with 14 bases lying between them. Germline values: CDR1 LNHDA, CDR2 SQIVND (reference sequence). This CDR3 region has 15 residues. The assay was immunoSEQ multiplex PCR, and TCRdb's table has in-frame clones only and misses some. In the table there are 89,000 or so clones, around 90% of which are singletons. The genes are TRBV19 and TRBJ2-1; D possibly corresponds to TRBD2 (6 bases). The sequenced sample was PBMCs, obtained in the first trimester of pregnancy. The TCR sequence derives from a female donor in good health, serving as a control in a pregnancy study. Some clones in this sample may be carry-over from other donors' samples. The chain's CDR3 is CASRPGSGTYNEQFF. CDR3 sequence (DNA): TGTGCCAGTAGGCCCGGGAGTGGGACCTACAATGAGCAGTTCTTC.